Given below is one T cell receptor (beta chain) in context. Its antigen is currently unknown. Germline V lookup: CDR1 ENHRY, CDR2 SYGVKD. This CDR3 is 13 amino acids long. V was pared by 5 bases and J by 8 bases, with 13 bases between. The data are from a study of OX40 agonist ivuxolimab in advanced cancers. Some clones are missing from TCRdb's copy, which holds only in-frame ones; the method was immunoSEQ multiplex PCR. The sample contains about 73,000 clones, more than 80% of which appear only once. Study-wide results and limits: Blood T cells, both CD4+ and CD8+, expanded clonally by week 6 at 0.1 to 3.0 mg/kg.

The TCR originated in an adult with an advanced solid tumor such as melanoma, head and neck, liver or kidney cancer. The sample in question was CD4+ or CD8+ T cells sorted from blood, obtained in a trial of the OX40 agonist ivuxolimab. This chain uses TRBV10-3 with TRBJ1-5, with D unclear. In DNA, the CDR3 is TGTGCCATCAGTTCTTTTGAAGCGGAGCCCCAGCATTTT. The encoded protein is CAISSFEAEPQHF.